The clone carrying this T cell receptor beta chain was detected ten times or more. V gave up 2 bases and J gave up 1 base; unmatched junction bases: 20. Per the germline V gene, CDR1 is GTSNPN and CDR2 is SVGIG (reference sequence). The CDR3 has 20 amino acids. This entry comes from a study of cytomegalovirus exposure and HLA in healthy donors. PCR was performed using 60 Vbeta and 13 Jbeta primers. Repertoires were generated with immunoSEQ multiplex PCR, while TCRdb's copy carries only in-frame clones and drops some. The table has around 97,000 clones, around 10% seen once. The chain links TRBV30 to TRBJ2-3, with 8 bases matching TRBD1. The sequence was obtained from a man over 45 in good health and CMV-seropositive. Material for sequencing was PBMCs. CDR3 sequence reads: CAWSPWTGHFLSNGTDTQYF. In DNA form, the CDR3 reads TGTGCCTGGAGTCCCTGGACAGGGCACTTTCTCTCTAACGGCACAGATACGCAGTATTTT.